These T cell receptor beta chains were read from a single sample in a study of blood T cell repertoires in COVID-19. TCRdb keeps only in-frame clones here, not all; method: immunoSEQ multiplex PCR. The profile shows around 190,000 clones, roughly 87% of them singletons. The sample was peripheral blood. These receptor sequences come from a man aged 18-30 years who had recovered from COVID-19. Each CDR3 is given with its conserved first and last residue. The D gene is left open where the match is weak. Size is omitted from some rows. Given values are once, few, many or a class for expanded clones.

d_call: .; clone_size: .; v_call: TRBV7-8; j_call: TRBJ2-6; cdr3_aa: CASSLGGAGGANVLTF; cdr3_nt: TGTGCCAGCAGCTTAGGGGGCGCTGGTGGGGCCAACGTCCTGACTTTC
d_call: .; clone_size: .; v_call: TRBV7-9; j_call: TRBJ1-1; cdr3_aa: CASRSTGGTEAFF; cdr3_nt: TGTGCCAGCAGGTCCACGGGGGGCACTGAAGCTTTCTTT
d_call: TRBD2; clone_size: .; v_call: TRBV10-3; j_call: TRBJ2-3; cdr3_aa: CAISESTRGSGSTDTQYF; cdr3_nt: TGTGCCATCAGTGAGTCGACTCGGGGTAGCGGGAGCACAGATACGCAGTATTTT
d_call: .; clone_size: .; v_call: TRBV2; j_call: TRBJ2-3; cdr3_aa: CASRQDRSTDTQYF; cdr3_nt: TGTGCCAGCAGACAGGATCGAAGCACAGATACGCAGTATTTT
d_call: .; clone_size: once; v_call: TRBV7-2; j_call: TRBJ2-7; cdr3_aa: CASSLAGGRTYEQYF; cdr3_nt: TGTGCCAGCAGCCTGGCAGGGGGGAGGACCTACGAGCAGTACTTC
d_call: TRBD1; clone_size: .; v_call: TRBV15; j_call: TRBJ2-1; cdr3_aa: CATSRGSDRSYNEQFF; cdr3_nt: TGTGCCACCAGCAGAGGGTCGGACAGGTCCTACAATGAGCAGTTCTTC
d_call: TRBD1; clone_size: .; v_call: TRBV6-5; j_call: TRBJ1-1; cdr3_aa: CASRRTGVGTEAFF; cdr3_nt: TGTGCCAGCAGGCGGACAGGGGTGGGGACTGAAGCTTTCTTT
d_call: .; clone_size: .; v_call: TRBV2; j_call: TRBJ1-5; cdr3_aa: CASSESTANQPQHF; cdr3_nt: TGTGCCAGCAGTGAATCCACAGCAAATCAGCCCCAGCATTTT
d_call: TRBD2; clone_size: .; v_call: TRBV28; j_call: TRBJ2-7; cdr3_aa: CASSIPGLDYEQYF; cdr3_nt: TGTGCCAGCAGTATCCCTGGACTAGACTACGAGCAGTACTTC
d_call: .; clone_size: .; v_call: TRBV2; j_call: TRBJ1-3; cdr3_aa: CASKREGLTGNTIYF; cdr3_nt: TGTGCCAGCAAGAGGGAGGGGCTAACTGGAAACACCATATATTTT
d_call: .; clone_size: once; v_call: TRBV5-5; j_call: TRBJ1-3; cdr3_aa: CASSSLSGNTIYF; cdr3_nt: TGTGCCAGCAGCTCCCTTTCTGGAAACACCATATATTTT
d_call: TRBD2; clone_size: .; v_call: TRBV2; j_call: TRBJ2-7; cdr3_aa: CASSVLAGGTGEQYF; cdr3_nt: TGTGCCAGCAGTGTATTAGCGGGAGGGACCGGCGAGCAGTACTTC
d_call: .; clone_size: few; v_call: TRBV2; j_call: TRBJ1-2; cdr3_aa: CASSAGAWDYGYTF; cdr3_nt: TGTGCCAGCTCCGCAGGGGCGTGGGACTATGGCTACACCTTC
d_call: TRBD1; clone_size: .; v_call: TRBV7-8; j_call: TRBJ2-3; cdr3_aa: CASSPGGLNTDTQYF; cdr3_nt: TGTGCCAGCAGCCCAGGGGGCCTTAACACAGATACGCAGTATTTT
d_call: .; clone_size: .; v_call: TRBV11-2; j_call: TRBJ1-4; cdr3_aa: CASSSHRESRGEKLFF; cdr3_nt: TGTGCCAGCAGCAGCCACCGGGAGTCCCGGGGGGAAAAACTGTTTTTT